The rows below give T cell receptor beta chains drawn from one sample of a study of Tregs in tolerant kidney transplant recipients. Using immunoSEQ multiplex PCR, the repertoire was profiled, and TCRdb retains in-frame clones only, with some absent. The sample holds about 64,000 clones, around 87% seen once. Here the sequenced sample was CD4+ T cells from blood (PBMCs), taken 6 months after the transplant. The receptors stem from a human patient who received a combined kidney and bone marrow transplant. Some T cells may be the graft donor's. Each CDR3 is given with its conserved first and last residue. Expanded clones get a size class; other rows say once, few or many, or leave the size out.

>-|TRBV27
CASGNRFSEQFF
>-|TRBV30
CAWSVRAGGLLETQYF
>-|TRBV11-3
CASSSLRGRDSNTQYF
>-|TRBV5-6
CASSLGRVASLRGNYGYTF
>-|TRBV6-5
CASSYRDSSYNEQFF
>-|TRBV29-1
CSVVPYGRLADNEQFF
>-|TRBV27
CASSSPFTGSKNIQYF
>-|TRBV10-3
CAVSESGGNQPQHF
>-|TRBV5-1
CASSQTTSGFYEQYF
>-|TRBV6-5
CASSSRGGYTF
>-|TRBV5-4
CASSLGGSGGPLYEQYF
>-|TRBV10-3
CAISETGQGYEQYF
>once|TRBV20-1
CSASGGDTQYF
>-|TRBV7-9
CASSSKGGESSYEQYF
>-|TRBV5-1
CASTQRGRPDTQYF
>-|TRBV7-3
CASSLGTGGEQYF
>-|TRBV5-1
CASSMGWQSRFNEQFF
>-|TRBV7-3
CASSKRGGDTQYF
>once|TRBV15
CATSRDGVGLPDTQYF
>-|TRBV4-3
CASSQVPGPRVPGNTIYF
>-|TRBV27
CASSLAGDASTDTQYF
>-|TRBV11-3
CASSLDRGQGRLLSTDTQYF
>-|TRBV7-2
CASSVRLAGGKTQYF
>-|TRBV19
CASSHWAGKVAEAFF
>-|TRBV5-1
CASSQGQGGTEAFF
>-|TRBV5-1
CASSLGTGGLQPQHF
>-|TRBV11-2
CASSLDAGTGPYGYTF
>-|TRBV27
CASSSAPQGEDYGYTF
>-|TRBV7-8
CASSPYTTAEQFF
>-|TRBV28
CASSSPVGASSPLHF
>-|TRBV19
CASSIAGTGKGEQYF
>-|TRBV7-3
CASSRGTEETQYF